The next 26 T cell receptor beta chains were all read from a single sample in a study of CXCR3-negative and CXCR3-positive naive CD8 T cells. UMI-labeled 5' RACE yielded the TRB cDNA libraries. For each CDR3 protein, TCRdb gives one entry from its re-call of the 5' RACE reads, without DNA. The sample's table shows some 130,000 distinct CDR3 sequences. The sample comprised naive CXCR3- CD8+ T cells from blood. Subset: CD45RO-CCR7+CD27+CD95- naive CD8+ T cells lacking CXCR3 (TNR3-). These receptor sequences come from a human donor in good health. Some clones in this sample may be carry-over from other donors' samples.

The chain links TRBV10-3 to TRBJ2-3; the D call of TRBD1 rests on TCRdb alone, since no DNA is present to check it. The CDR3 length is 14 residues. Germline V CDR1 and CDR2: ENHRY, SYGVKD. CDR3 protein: CANQPGQGTDTQYF.

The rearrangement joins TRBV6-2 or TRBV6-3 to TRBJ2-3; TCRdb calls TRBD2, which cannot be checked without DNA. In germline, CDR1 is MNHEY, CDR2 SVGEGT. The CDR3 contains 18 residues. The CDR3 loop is CASSKTSGGAPITDTQYF.

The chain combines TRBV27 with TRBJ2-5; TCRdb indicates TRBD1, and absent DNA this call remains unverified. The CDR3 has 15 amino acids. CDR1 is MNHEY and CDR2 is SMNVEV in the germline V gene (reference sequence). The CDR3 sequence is CASSPSGGWQETQYF.

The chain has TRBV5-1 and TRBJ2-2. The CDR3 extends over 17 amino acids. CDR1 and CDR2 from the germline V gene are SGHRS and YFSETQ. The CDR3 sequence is CASSLDVGLPNTGELFF.

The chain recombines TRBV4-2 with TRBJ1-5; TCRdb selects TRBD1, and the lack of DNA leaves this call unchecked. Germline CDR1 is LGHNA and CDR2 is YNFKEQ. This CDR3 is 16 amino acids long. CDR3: CASSQARDSANQPQHF.

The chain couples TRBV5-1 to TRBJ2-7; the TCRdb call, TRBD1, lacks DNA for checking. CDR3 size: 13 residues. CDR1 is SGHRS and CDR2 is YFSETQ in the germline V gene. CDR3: CASSLEGGGEQYF.

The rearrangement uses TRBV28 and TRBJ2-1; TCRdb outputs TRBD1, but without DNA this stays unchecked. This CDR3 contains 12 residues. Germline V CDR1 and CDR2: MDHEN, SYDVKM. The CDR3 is CASSKQGFEQFF.

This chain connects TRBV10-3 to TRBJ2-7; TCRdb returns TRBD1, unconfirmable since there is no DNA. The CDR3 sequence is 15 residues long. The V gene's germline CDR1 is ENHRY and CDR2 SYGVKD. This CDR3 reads CAISATTVPSYEQYF.

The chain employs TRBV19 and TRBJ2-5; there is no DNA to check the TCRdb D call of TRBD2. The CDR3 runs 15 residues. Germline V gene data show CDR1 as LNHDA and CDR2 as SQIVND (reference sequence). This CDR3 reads CASSIDSGSVETQYF.

CDR3 sequence reads: CAGGLMADGYTF. The chain couples TRBV21-1 to TRBJ1-2; no DNA is available, so the TRBD1 call from TCRdb remains unchecked. TRBV21-1 is marked as a pseudogene. The CDR3 is made up of 12 amino acids.

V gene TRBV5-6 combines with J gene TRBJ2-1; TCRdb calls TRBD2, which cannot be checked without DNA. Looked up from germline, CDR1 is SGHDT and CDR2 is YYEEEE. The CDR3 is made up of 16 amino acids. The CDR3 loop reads CASSLNPGGMYNEQFF. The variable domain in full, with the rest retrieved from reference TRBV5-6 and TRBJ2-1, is DAGVTQSPTHLIKTRGQQVTLRCSPKSGHDTVSWYQQALGQGPQFIFQYYEEEERQRGNFPDRFSGHQFPNYSSELNVNALLLGDSALYLCASSLNPGGMYNEQFFGPGTRLTVL.

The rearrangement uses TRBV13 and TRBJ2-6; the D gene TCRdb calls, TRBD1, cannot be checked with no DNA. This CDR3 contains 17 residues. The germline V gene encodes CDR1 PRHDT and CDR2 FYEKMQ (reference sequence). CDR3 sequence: CASSLLSAGAGANVLTF.

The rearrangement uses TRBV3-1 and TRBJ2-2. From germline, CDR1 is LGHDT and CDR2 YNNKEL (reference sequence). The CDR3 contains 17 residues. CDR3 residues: CASSQALQTFPTGELFF.

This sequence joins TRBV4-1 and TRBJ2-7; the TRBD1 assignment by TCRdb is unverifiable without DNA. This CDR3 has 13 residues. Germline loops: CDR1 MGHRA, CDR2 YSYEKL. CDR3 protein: CASSLRDGYEQYF.

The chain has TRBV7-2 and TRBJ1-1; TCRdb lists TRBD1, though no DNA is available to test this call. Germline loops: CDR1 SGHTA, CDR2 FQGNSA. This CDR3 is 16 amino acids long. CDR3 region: CASSLERYTGITEAFF.

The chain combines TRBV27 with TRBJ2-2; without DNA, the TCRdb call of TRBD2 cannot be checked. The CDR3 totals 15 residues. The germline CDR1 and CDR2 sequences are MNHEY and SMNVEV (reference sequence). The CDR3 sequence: CASRLAGGYTGELFF.

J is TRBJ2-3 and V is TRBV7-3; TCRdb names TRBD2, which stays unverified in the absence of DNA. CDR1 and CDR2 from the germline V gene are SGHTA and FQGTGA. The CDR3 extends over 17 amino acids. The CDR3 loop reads CASSPDLGLADTDTQYF.

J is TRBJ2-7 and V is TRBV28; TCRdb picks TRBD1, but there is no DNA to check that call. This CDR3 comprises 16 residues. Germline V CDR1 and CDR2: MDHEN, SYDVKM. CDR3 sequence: CASSLWGQGVPYEQYF.

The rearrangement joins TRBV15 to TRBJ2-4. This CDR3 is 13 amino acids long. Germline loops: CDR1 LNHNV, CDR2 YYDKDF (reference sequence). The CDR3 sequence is CATSQGEQNIQYF.

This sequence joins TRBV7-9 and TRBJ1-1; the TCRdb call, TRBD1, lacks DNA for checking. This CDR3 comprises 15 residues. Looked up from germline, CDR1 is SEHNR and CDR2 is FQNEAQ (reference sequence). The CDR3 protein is CASSPGTAWNTEAFF.

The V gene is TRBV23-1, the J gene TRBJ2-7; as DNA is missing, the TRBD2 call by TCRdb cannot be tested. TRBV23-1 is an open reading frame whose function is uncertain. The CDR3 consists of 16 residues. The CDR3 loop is CASSPLYPGTSCEQYF.

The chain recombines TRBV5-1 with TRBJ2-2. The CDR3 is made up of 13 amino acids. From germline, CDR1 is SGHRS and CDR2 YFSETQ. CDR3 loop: CASGSQNTGELFF. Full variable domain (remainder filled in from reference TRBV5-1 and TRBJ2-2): KAGVTQTPRYLIKTRGQQVTLSCSPISGHRSVSWYQQTPGQGLQFLFEYFSETQRNKGNFPGRFSGRQFSNSRSEMNVSTLELGDSALYLCASGSQNTGELFFGEGSRLTVL.

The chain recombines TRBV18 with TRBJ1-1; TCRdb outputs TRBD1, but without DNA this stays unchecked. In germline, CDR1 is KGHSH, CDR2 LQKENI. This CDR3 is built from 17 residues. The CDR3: CASSPPATGTLNTEAFF.

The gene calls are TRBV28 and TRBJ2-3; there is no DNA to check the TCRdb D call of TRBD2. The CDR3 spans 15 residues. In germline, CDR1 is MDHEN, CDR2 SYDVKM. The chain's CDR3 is CASSQLAGVTDTQYF.

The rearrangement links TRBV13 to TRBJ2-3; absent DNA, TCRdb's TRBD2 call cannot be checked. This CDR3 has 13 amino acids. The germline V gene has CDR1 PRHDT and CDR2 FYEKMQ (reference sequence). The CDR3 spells CASSGLAGDTQYF.

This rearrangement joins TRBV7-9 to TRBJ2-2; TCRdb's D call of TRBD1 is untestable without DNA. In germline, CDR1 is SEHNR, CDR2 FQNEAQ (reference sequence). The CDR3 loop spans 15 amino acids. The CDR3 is CASSFTGPNTGELFF.